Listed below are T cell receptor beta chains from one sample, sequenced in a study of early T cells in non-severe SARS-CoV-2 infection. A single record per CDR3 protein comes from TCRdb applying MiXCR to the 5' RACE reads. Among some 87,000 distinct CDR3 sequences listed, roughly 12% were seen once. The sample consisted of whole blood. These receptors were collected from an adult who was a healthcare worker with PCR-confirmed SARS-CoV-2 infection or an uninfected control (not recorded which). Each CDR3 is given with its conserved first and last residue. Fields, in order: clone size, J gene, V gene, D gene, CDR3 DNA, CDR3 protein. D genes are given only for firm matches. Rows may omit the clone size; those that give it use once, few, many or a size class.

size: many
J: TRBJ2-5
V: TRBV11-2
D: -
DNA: TGTGCCAGCAGATCCTCAGGAGTCCTCCAAGAGACCCAGTACTTC
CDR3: CASRSSGVLQETQYF

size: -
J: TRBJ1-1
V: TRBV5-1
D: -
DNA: TGCGCCAGCAGCTTGGAAGGTGGCCTGAACACTGAAGCTTTCTTT
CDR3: CASSLEGGLNTEAFF

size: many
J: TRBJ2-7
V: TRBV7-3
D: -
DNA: TGTGCCAGCAGCAAAGGGATGACCTACGAGCAGTACTTC
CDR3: CASSKGMTYEQYF

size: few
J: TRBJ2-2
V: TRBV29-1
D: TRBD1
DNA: TGCAGCGTTGCCCGGACAGGGGCCGGGGAGCTGTTTTTT
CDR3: CSVARTGAGELFF

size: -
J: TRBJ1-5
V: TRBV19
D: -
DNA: TGTGCCAGTAGTATAGCTGGAGGTAGCAATCAGCCCCAGCATTTT
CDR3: CASSIAGGSNQPQHF

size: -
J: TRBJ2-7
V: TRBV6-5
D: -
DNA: TGTGCCAGCAGTTACCTCTCCAGGGGCCAGACCTACGAGCAGTACTTC
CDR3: CASSYLSRGQTYEQYF

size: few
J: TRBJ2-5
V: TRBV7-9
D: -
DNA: TGTGCCAGCAGCTCAACAGGGGGGGAATATAGTCTAGAAGAGACCCAGTACTTC
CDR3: CASSSTGGEYSLEETQYF

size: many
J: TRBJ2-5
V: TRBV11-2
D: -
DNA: TGTGCCAGCAGCTTAGTATTAGAGACCCAGTACTTC
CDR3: CASSLVLETQYF

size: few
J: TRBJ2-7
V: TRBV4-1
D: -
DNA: TGCGCCAGCAGCCAAGTTGACAGTTTTCCCTCCTACGAGCAGTACTTC
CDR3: CASSQVDSFPSYEQYF

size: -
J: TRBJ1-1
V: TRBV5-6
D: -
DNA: TGTGCCAGCAGCTTGGCCGGGGGGATGAACACTGAAGCTTTCTTT
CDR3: CASSLAGGMNTEAFF

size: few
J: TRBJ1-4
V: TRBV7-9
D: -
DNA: TGTGCCAGCAGCGTTTGGGTAATGGAGAATGAAAAACTGTTTTTT
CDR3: CASSVWVMENEKLFF

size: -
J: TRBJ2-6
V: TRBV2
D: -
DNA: TGTGCCAGCGCCGACCCACATAGAATCATCTCTGGGGCCAACGTCCTGACTTTC
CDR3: CASADPHRIISGANVLTF

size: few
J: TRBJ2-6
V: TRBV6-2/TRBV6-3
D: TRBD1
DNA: TGTGCCAGCAGCCCATACAGGGGGTCTGGGGCCAACGTCCTGACTTTC
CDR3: CASSPYRGSGANVLTF

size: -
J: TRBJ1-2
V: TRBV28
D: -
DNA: TGTGCCAGCAGTTTGTGGGGGGCGAATGACTATGGCTACACCTTC
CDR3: CASSLWGANDYGYTF

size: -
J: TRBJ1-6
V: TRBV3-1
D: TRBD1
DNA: TGTGCCAGCAGCCAGACAGGGGTGAATTCACCCCTCCACTTT
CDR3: CASSQTGVNSPLHF

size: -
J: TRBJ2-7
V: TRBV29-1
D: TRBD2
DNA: TGCAGCGTTGAAGATCGTCCTAGCGGGGGGCCCTACGAGCAGTACTTC
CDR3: CSVEDRPSGGPYEQYF

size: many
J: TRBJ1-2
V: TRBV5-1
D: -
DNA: TGCGCCAGCAGCTCTGGTGGCAGCACCACTAACTATGGCTACACCTTC
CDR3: CASSSGGSTTNYGYTF

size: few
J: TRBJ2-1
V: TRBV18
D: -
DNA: TGTGCCAGCTCACCTCCTAGGTCCTACAATGAGCAGTTCTTC
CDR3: CASSPPRSYNEQFF

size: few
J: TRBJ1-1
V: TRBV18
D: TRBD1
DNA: TGTGCCAGCTCACCCTGGCAAGGGGGCGGCACTGAAGCTTTCTTT
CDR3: CASSPWQGGGTEAFF

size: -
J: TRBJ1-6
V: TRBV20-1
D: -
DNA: TGCAGTGCTAGACCCAGTGGGGGGATTCGATCCTATAATTCACCCCTCCACTTT
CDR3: CSARPSGGIRSYNSPLHF

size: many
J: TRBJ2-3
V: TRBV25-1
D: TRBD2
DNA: TGTGCCAGCAGTGAATCCCTAGCGGGGCTAACAGATACGCAGTATTTT
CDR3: CASSESLAGLTDTQYF

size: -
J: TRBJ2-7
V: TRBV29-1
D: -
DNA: TGCAGCGTAGCTATAAACAGGGACGAGCAGTACTTC
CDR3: CSVAINRDEQYF

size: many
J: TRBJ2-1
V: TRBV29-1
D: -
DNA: TGCAGCGTTGAGATGAATGAGCAGTTCTTC
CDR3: CSVEMNEQFF

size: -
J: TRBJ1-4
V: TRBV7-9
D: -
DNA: TGTGCCAGCAGCTTAGCACCCTGGGGGTCAGCAAATGAAAAACTGTTTTTT
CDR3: CASSLAPWGSANEKLFF

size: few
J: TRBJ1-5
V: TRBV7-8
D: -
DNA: TGTGCCAGCAGCTTAACAGGATACTATAGCAATCAGCCCCAGCATTTT
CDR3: CASSLTGYYSNQPQHF

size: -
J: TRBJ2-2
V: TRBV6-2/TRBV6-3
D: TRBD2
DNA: TGTGCCAGCAGCCATGGACTAGCGAACACCGGGGAGCTGTTTTTT
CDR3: CASSHGLANTGELFF

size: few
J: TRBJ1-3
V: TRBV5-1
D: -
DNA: TGCGCCAGCAGCTTGGAGGGATCTGGAAACACCATATATTTT
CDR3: CASSLEGSGNTIYF

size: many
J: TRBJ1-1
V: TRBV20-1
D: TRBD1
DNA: TGCAGTGCTAGACCAGCACAGGGGTGGAACACTGAAGCTTTCTTT
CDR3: CSARPAQGWNTEAFF

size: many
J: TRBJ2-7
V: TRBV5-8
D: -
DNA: TGTGCCAGCAGCTTAACCAGGGGTTACGAGCAGTACTTC
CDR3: CASSLTRGYEQYF

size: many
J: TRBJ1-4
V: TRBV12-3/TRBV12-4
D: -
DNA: TGTGCCAGCAGCTTCCCGGGAAGGGTTAATGAAAAACTGTTTTTT
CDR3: CASSFPGRVNEKLFF

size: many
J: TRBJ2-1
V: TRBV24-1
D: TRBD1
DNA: TGTGCCACCAGTGCGCCCCCTGGGCAAGGACAGGGGGGTGTAGGTGAGCAGTTCTTC
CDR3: CATSAPPGQGQGGVGEQFF

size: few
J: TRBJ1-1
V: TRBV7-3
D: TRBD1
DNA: TGTGCCAGCAGCTTAACGCCGACAGGGCCTTTT
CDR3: CASSLTPTGPF

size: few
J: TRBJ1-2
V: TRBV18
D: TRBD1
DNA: TGTGCCAGCTCTCTGGGACAGGGCAAAGGCTATGGCTACACCTTC
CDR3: CASSLGQGKGYGYTF

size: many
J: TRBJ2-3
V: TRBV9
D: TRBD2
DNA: TGTGCCAGCAGCGTAGCCAGCGGGGCTAGCACAGATACGCAGTATTTT
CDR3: CASSVASGASTDTQYF

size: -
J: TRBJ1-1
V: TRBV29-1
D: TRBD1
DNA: TGCAGCGTTACAGCCGGGACAGGGACCACTGAAGCTTTCTTT
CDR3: CSVTAGTGTTEAFF

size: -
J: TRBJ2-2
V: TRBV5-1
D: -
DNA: TGCGCCAGCGAATATAGCGGAAACACCGGGGAGCTGTTTTTT
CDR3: CASEYSGNTGELFF

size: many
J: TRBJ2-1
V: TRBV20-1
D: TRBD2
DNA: TGCAGTGCTAGAACAGGGACTAGCGTCAATGAGCAGTTCTTC
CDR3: CSARTGTSVNEQFF

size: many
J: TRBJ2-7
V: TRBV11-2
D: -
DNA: TGTGCCAGCCTCCCAAGACTTACCTCCTACGAGCAGTACTTC
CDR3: CASLPRLTSYEQYF

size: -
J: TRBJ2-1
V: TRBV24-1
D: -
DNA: TGTGCCACGGCCCGGAGCGGTCCTTACAATGAGCAGTTCTTC
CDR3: CATARSGPYNEQFF

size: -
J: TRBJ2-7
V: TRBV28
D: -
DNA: TGTGCCAGCAGTTTATTGGGGGGAGAGCAGTACTTC
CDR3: CASSLLGGEQYF

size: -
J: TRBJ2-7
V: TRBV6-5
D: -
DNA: TGTGCCAGCAGTTACGGGGCGGCGGCAGTCGTCCCCTACGAGCAGTACTTC
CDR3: CASSYGAAAVVPYEQYF

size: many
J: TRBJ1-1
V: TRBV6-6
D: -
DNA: TGTGCCAGCAGTTACGGGAAAGCTTTCTTT
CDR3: CASSYGKAFF

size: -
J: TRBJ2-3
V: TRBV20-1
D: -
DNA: TGCAGTGCTAGGGGAAGCACAGATACGCAGTATTTT
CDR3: CSARGSTDTQYF

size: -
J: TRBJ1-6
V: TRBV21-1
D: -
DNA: TGTGCCAGCAACTTCTCCTGTTCCGGGACAGGGGAAGGGTATAATTCACCCCTCCACTTT
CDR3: CASNFSCSGTGEGYNSPLHF

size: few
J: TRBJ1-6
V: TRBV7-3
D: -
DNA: TGTGCCAGCAGCTTAACCGCGGGCAATTCACCCCTCCACTTT
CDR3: CASSLTAGNSPLHF

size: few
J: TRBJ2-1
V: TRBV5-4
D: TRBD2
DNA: TGTGCCAGCAGCCCCCGGAGTATGGCGGGGGGGCCTAATGAGCAGTTCTTC
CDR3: CASSPRSMAGGPNEQFF

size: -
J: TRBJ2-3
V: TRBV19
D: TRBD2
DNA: TGTGCCAGTAGTACTCTCGGGGCTAGCGGATACGATACGCAGTATTTT
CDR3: CASSTLGASGYDTQYF

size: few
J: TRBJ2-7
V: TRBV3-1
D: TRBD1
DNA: TGTGCCAGCAGCTGGACAGGGGGCGAGCAGTACTTC
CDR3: CASSWTGGEQYF

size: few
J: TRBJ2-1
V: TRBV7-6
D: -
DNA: TGTGCCAGCAGCTTCCGGGGAAACTACAATGAGCAGTTCTTC
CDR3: CASSFRGNYNEQFF